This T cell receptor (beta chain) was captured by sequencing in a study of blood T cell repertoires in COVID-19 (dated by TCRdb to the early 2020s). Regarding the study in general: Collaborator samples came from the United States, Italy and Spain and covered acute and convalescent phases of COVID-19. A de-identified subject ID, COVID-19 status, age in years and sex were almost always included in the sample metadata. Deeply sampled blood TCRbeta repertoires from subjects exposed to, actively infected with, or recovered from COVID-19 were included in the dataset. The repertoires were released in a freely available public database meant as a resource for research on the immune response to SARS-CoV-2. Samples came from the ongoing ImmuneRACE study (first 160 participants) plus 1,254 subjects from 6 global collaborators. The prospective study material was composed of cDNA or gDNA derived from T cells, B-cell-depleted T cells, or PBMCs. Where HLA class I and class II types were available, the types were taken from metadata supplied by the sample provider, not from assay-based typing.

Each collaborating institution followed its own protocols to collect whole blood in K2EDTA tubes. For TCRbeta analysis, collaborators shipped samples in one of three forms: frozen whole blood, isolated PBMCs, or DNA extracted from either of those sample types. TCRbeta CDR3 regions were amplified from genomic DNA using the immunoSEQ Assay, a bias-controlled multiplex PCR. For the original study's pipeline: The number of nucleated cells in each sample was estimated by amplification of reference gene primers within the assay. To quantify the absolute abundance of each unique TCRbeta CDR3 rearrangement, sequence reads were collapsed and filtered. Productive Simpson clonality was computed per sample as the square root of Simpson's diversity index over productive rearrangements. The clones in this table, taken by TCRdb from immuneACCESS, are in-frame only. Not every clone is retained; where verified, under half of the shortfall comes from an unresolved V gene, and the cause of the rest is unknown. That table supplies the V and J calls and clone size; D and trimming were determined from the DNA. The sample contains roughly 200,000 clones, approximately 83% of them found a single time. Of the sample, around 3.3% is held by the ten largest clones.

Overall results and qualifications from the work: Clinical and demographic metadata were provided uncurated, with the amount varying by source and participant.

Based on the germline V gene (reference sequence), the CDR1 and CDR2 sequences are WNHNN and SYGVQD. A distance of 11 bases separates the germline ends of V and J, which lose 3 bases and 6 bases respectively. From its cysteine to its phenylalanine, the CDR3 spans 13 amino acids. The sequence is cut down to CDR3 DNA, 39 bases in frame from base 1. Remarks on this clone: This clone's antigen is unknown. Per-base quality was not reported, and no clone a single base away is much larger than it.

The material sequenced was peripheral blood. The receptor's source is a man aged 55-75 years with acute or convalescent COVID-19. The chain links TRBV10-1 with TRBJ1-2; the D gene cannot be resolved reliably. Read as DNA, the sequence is TGCGCCAGCAGTGATAGGTCCGGGGATGGCTACACCTTC. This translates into CASSDRSGDGYTF.